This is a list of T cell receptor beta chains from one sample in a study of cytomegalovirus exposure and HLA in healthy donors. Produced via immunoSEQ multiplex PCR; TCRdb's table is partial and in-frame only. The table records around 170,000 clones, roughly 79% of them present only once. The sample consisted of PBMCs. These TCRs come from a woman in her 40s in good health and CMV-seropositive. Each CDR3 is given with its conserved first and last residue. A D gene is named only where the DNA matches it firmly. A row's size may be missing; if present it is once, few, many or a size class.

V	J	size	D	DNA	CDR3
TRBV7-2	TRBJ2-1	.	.	TGTGCCAGCAGCTTAGCGGTGAGGGTTTTCAATGAGCAGTTCTTC	CASSLAVRVFNEQFF
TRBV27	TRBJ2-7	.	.	TGTGCCAGCAGATACCAGGGATCCTACGAGCAGTACTTC	CASRYQGSYEQYF
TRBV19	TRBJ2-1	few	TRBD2	TGTGCCAGTAGTATTAAGGGCGGGGGCTACAATGAGCAGTTCTTC	CASSIKGGGYNEQFF
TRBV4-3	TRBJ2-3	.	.	TGCGCCAGCAGCCAAGGAGCCAGCGGGTCCACAGATACGCAGTATTTT	CASSQGASGSTDTQYF
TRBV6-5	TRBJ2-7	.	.	TGTGCCAGCGGTCCACAGGACTACGAGCAGTACTTC	CASGPQDYEQYF
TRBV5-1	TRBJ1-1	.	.	TGCGCCAGCAGCTATAGGGAGGGCACTGAAGCTTTCTTT	CASSYREGTEAFF
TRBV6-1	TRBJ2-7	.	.	TGTGCCAGCAGTGAGATGGTCAAAGGGGGCGAGCAGTACTTC	CASSEMVKGGEQYF
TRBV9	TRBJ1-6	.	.	TGTGCCAGCAGCGCGGACAGTGGAAATTCACCCCTCCACTTT	CASSADSGNSPLHF
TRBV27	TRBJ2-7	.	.	TGTGCCAGCAGTTTAGCACCCGCGGCAGCCTACGAGCAGTACTTC	CASSLAPAAAYEQYF
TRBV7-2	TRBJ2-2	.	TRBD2	TGTGCCAGCAGCTTAGTGGGGTGGGGGGGTGACACCGGGGAGCTGTTTTTT	CASSLVGWGGDTGELFF
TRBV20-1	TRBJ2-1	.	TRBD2	TGCAGTGTTCTGACTAGCGGGGAGCAGTTCTTC	CSVLTSGEQFF
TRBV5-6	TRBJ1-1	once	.	TGTGCCAGCAGCTCTTTAGGTCAGGCTGAAGCTTTCTTT	CASSSLGQAEAFF
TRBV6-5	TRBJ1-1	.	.	TGTGCCAGCAGTTACTCACTCGTCACGAACACTGAAGCTTTCTTT	CASSYSLVTNTEAFF
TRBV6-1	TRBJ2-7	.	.	TGTGCCAGCAGGAAGGGTCCCGGGGTTTCCTACGAGCAGTACTTC	CASRKGPGVSYEQYF
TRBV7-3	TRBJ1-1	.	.	TGTGCCAGCAGCTTATCGGGTGGGGCAGCTTTCTTT	CASSLSGGAAFF
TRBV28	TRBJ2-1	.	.	TGTGCCAGCAGTCCGGGGTGGGAGCAGTTCTTC	CASSPGWEQFF
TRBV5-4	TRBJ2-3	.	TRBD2	TGTGCCAGCAGCTTGGGAGGACTAGCGGGGGGCCAAGATACGCAGTATTTT	CASSLGGLAGGQDTQYF
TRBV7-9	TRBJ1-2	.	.	TGTGCCAGCAGTCGCGTGGGGGGGCCGGATGGCTACACCTTC	CASSRVGGPDGYTF
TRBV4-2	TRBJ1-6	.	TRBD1	TGTGCCAGCAGCCCGACCGGACAGGGGGATCTATTGTCACCCCTCCACTTT	CASSPTGQGDLLSPLHF
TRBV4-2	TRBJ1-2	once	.	TGTGCCAGCAGCCAAGACAGACAATCGGGGTATGGCTACACCTTC	CASSQDRQSGYGYTF
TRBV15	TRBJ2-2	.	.	TGTGCCACCAGCAGAGAATCGGGTCGGACCGGGGAGCTGTTTTTT	CATSRESGRTGELFF
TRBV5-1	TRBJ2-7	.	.	TGCGCCAGCAGCTTGACGTGGGACACCACCTACGAGCAGTACTTC	CASSLTWDTTYEQYF
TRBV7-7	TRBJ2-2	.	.	TGTGCCAGCAGCCAACTATCCACAGGGAACACCGGGGAGCTGTTTTTT	CASSQLSTGNTGELFF
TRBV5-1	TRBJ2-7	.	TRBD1	TGCGCCAGCAGCCCAAAGACAGGGGGCTGGAACGAGCAGTACTTC	CASSPKTGGWNEQYF
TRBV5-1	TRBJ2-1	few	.	TGCGCCAGCAGTGCGGGGCGAGTTGGGAATGAGCAGTTCTTC	CASSAGRVGNEQFF
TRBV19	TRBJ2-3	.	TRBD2	TGTGCCAGTAGTCCCAGCGGGGCGAGCACAGATACGCAGTATTTT	CASSPSGASTDTQYF
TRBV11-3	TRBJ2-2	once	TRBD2	TGTGCCAGCAGCTTAGACGCCACGACTAGCAGGCCCGGGGAGCTGTTTTTT	CASSLDATTSRPGELFF
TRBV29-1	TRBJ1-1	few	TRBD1	TGCAGCGGTCGGACAGGAACAAATGAAGCTTTCTTT	CSGRTGTNEAFF
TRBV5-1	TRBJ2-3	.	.	TGCGCCAGCAGCTTGGCGGATACGCAGTATTTT	CASSLADTQYF
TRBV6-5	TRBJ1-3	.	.	TGTGCCAGCAGTTCGGGCAGGGCTGGAAACACCATATATTTT	CASSSGRAGNTIYF
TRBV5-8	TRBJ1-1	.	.	TGTGCCAGCAGCTTCAGGGGTGAAGCTTTCTTT	CASSFRGEAFF
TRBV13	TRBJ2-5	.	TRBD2	TGTGCCAGCAGCTTTCAAGGTTACGGTCGGGGGGACCAAGAGACCCAGTACTTC	CASSFQGYGRGDQETQYF
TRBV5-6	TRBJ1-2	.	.	TGTGCCAGCAGCTTGGCAGGGGAGCTGGGCGGCTACACCTTC	CASSLAGELGGYTF
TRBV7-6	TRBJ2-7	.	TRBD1	TGTGCCAGCAGCCCGGGACAGGGGCTTTCCTACGAGCAGTACTTC	CASSPGQGLSYEQYF
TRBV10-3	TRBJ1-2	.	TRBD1	TGTGCCGCCGAGCCGGGACAGGGATCCTATGGCTACACCTTC	CAAEPGQGSYGYTF
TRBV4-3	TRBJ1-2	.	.	TGCGCCAGCAGCCAAGGACTCTCAGGGGTGCATGGCTACACCTTC	CASSQGLSGVHGYTF
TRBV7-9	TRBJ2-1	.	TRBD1	TGTTCCAGCAGGGGCAGGGGGTCCCACAATGAGCAGTTCTTC	CSSRGRGSHNEQFF
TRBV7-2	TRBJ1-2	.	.	TGTGCCAGCAGCTTAGATCCAGGAACTAACTATGGCTACACCTTC	CASSLDPGTNYGYTF
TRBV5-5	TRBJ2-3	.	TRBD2	TGTGCCAGCAGCTTGAACGTGGGGGGGAGGGATACGCAGTATTTT	CASSLNVGGRDTQYF
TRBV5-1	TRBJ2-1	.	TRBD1	TGCGCCAGCTGCACCGGGGCGTTACAGGGGGCGTACAATGAGCAGTTCTTC	CASCTGALQGAYNEQFF
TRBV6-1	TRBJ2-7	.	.	TGTGCCAGCAGTACGACTGGTTCCTACGAGCAGTACTTC	CASSTTGSYEQYF